This entry is about one TCR beta chain. Its antigen is not identified. This specimen comes from a study of T-cell memory formation after mild COVID-19. At the level of the study: Clustering of TCRs was largely donor specific. Whole-study results and caveats: Later expanders leaned CD4+, whereas clones that contracted between day 15 and 85 were balanced CD4/CD8. Pre-infection memory carried some responding clones, suggesting that cross-reactive memory joined.

The CDR3 runs to 17 residues. V lost 6 bases and J lost 2, with 22 bases in between. Germline CDR1 reads LGHDT; CDR2 reads YNNKEL (reference sequence). MiXCR, run by TCRdb on the 5' RACE reads, gives a single entry per CDR3 protein. Seen here are 300,000 to 400,000 distinct CDR3 sequences, 25% to 30% observed once, and the top ten hold approximately 12%. The TCR comes from an adult woman who had mild COVID-19 (a few samples of this study predate the infection). Cell type and time point are not known. This chain connects TRBV3-1 to TRBJ1-2; possibly TRBD1 for D (5 bases). The sequenced sample was PBMCs or a T cell subset sorted from them (not recorded which). CDR3 sequence: CASSQGNRRTPNYGYTF. Here the CDR3 DNA reads TGTGCCAGCAGTCAGGGAAATAGAAGGACACCAAACTATGGCTACACCTTC. Filled out from reference TRBV3-1 and TRBJ1-2, the complete variable domain reads DTAVSQTPKYLVTQMGNDKSIKCEQNLGHDTMYWYKQDSKKFLKIMFSYNNKELIINETVPNRFSPKSPDKAHLNLHINSLELGDSAVYFCASSQGNRRTPNYGYTFGSGTRLTVV.